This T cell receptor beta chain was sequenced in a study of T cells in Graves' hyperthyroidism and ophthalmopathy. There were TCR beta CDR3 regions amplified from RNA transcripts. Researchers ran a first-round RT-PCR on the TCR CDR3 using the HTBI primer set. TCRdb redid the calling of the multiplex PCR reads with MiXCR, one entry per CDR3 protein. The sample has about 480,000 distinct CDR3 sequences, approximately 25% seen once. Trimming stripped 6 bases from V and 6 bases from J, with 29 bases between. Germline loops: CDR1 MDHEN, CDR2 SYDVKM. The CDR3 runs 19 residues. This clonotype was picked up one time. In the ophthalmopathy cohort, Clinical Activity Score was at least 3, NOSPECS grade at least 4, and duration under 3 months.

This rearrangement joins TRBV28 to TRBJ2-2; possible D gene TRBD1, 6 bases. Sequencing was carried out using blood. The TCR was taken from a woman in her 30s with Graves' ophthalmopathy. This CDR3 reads CASSHTLFFDRRGAGELFF. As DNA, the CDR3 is TGTGCCAGCAGCCATACCTTATTCTTCGACAGGCGAGGGGCCGGGGAGCTGTTTTTT.